This TCR beta chain comes out of a study of Graves' ophthalmopathy and Graves' hyperthyroidism. Study-wide findings and caveats: Ophthalmopathy and stable hyperthyroidism were discriminated by a 13-signature model, with around 88% sensitivity and 70% to 84% specificity.

Note on this clonotype: Antigen unknown.

Investigators amplified TCR beta CDR3 regions from RNA transcripts. RT-PCR with HTBI primers came first, then second-round multiplex PCR. A single record per CDR3 protein comes from TCRdb applying MiXCR to the multiplex PCR reads. The sample carries roughly 1.1 million distinct CDR3 sequences, roughly 35% recorded once. Germline V gene lookup returns CDR1 SNHLY and CDR2 FYNNEI. The length of the CDR3 is 14 residues. The germline V and J ends were trimmed by 7 bases and 5 bases, with 17 bases remaining between them. The sequence derives from an adult man with Graves' hyperthyroidism. This sequence joins TRBV2 and TRBJ2-5, with D perhaps TRBD1 (5 bases). What was sequenced was peripheral blood or thyroid tissue (not recorded which). CDR3 coding DNA: TGTGCCAGCAATATGGAGCAGGGTTATGAGACCCAGTACTTC. Translating it yields CASNMEQGYETQYF.